This TCR beta chain was captured in a study of blood T cell repertoires in COVID-19. Study overall: Acute and convalescent COVID-19 samples came from the United States, Italy and Spain. Sources were T cells, B-cell-depleted T cells, or PBMCs; the material itself was cDNA or gDNA.

Original analysis: Amplification from reference gene primers served as the basis for estimated nucleated cell counts. Clones were read by immunoSEQ multiplex PCR, and TCRdb kept only the in-frame ones, dropping some. For V, J and clone size, that table is used; D and trimming come from the DNA. The data show some 130,000 clones, 75% to 90% seen once. V was clipped by 5 bases and J by 5 bases; unmatched bases: 6. CDR3 size: 14 residues. Germline V gene sequence: CDR1 SNHLY, CDR2 FYNNEI. The gene calls are TRBV2 and TRBJ2-7; 10 nucleotides match TRBD2. Specimen: peripheral blood. The TCR originated in a man aged 55 to 69 with active or convalescent COVID-19. CDR3 protein: CASSQLAGSHEQYF. The CDR3 nucleotides are TGTGCCAGCAGTCAACTAGCGGGATCCCACGAGCAGTACTTC.